This T cell receptor (beta chain) comes out of a study of blood T cell repertoires in COVID-19. In the study overall: Both acute and convalescent COVID-19 samples were obtained from the United States, Italy and Spain. PBMCs, B-cell-depleted T cells, or T cells provided the cDNA or gDNA that made up the material.

The CDR3 runs to 16 residues. CDR1 is SGHTS, CDR2 YDEGEE, per germline. Trimming left V 4 bases short and J 4 bases short, with 19 bases between. Authors' analysis steps: It was from reference gene primer amplification that nucleated cell counts were estimated. Profiled with immunoSEQ multiplex PCR; TCRdb holds only in-frame clones, not every one. V and J calls and clone size are as listed in that table; D and trimming were resolved from the DNA. The sample carries fewer than 250,000 clones, about four fifths recorded once. The sequence came from a man aged 50 or older with acute or convalescent COVID-19. The sequenced sample was peripheral blood. This chain connects TRBV5-8 to TRBJ2-3; D is possibly TRBD1 (6 bases). The DNA for the CDR3 is TGTGCCAGCAGCGCCCGGGACAATAGGAACGCAGATACGCAGTATTTT. Translation gives CASSARDNRNADTQYF. Together with reference TRBV5-8 and TRBJ2-3, the CDR3 gives the full variable domain: EAGVTQSPTHLIKTRGQQATLRCSPISGHTSVYWYQQALGLGLQFLLWYDEGEERNRGNFPPRFSGRQFPNYSSELNVNALELEDSALYLCASSARDNRNADTQYFGPGTRLTVL.